Below, one T cell receptor beta chain is given with its context. Original methodology: Amplification with reference gene primers provided the estimates of nucleated cell counts. This table comes from immunoSEQ multiplex PCR, and its TCRdb copy is limited to in-frame clones, with some not included. That table supplies the V and J calls and clone size; D and trimming were determined from the DNA. The sample records some 60,000 clones, around nine tenths being singletons. Per the germline V gene, CDR1 is LNHDA and CDR2 is SQIVND (reference sequence). This CDR3 spans 15 amino acids. The ends lost 6 bases at V and 4 bases at J; junction bases unmatched: 9. The data stem from a study of blood T cell repertoires in COVID-19. The overall study: The study drew acute and convalescent COVID-19 samples from the United States, Italy and Spain. T cells, B-cell-depleted T cells, or PBMCs supplied cDNA or gDNA.

This clonotype was obtained from a man between 60 and 75 years old with acute or convalescent COVID-19. The chain recombines TRBV19 with TRBJ2-7, with 10 bases lining up with TRBD1. What was sequenced was peripheral blood. CDR3: CASRSLTGGEYEQYF. The CDR3 DNA is TGTGCCAGTAGATCCCTGACAGGGGGCGAGTACGAGCAGTACTTC.